The present T cell receptor beta chain was sequenced within a study of T cells in Graves' hyperthyroidism and ophthalmopathy. Overall study results and limits: Most thyroid-expanded clonotypes above 0.001 were also found in blood. Ophthalmopathy and stable hyperthyroidism were separated by a 13 V-J model. The model predicted ophthalmopathy a median around seven months before onset.

Amplification of TCR beta CDR3 regions was performed using RNA transcripts as template. RT-PCR in the first round (using the HTBI primer set) targeted the TCR CDR3. From the multiplex PCR reads, TCRdb called clonotypes with MiXCR, one entry per CDR3 protein. The table lists 540,000 or so distinct CDR3 sequences, approximately 44% of them singletons. This clonotype was counted many times. Antigen: not known. Sequencing input: peripheral blood or thyroid tissue (not recorded which). The clonotype comes from an adult woman with Graves' disease, either hyperthyroidism or ophthalmopathy (not recorded which).

DNA for the CDR3: TGTGCCAGCAGCTTTCCGGGCTCGCGGGCTGGGGAGCTGTTTTTT. Amino acid sequence: CASSFPGSRAGELFF. This chain links TRBV7-2 with TRBJ2-2; D may be TRBD2 (5 bases). Germline lookup yields CDR1 SGHTA and CDR2 FQGNSA. The CDR3 extends over 15 amino acids. Trimming pared 3 bases from V and 8 bases from J, leaving 16 bases between.